These 15 T cell receptor beta chains were all obtained from the same sample, sequenced in a study of T cells after yellow fever vaccination. TCRdb called the 5' RACE reads again in MiXCR, with one record for every CDR3 protein. The data contain a few hundred thousand distinct CDR3 sequences, around 7% of them seen just once; the ten biggest clones take up roughly a sixth. Sequencing was performed on PBMCs, taken 45 days after the first yellow fever vaccination. The receptors derive from a man aged 18 to 30 who received the YFV17D yellow fever vaccine.

This clonotype was counted only a few times. CDR3 DNA sequence: TGCAGCGTTGAAGAAGGGGTGGGCCTAGCGAACGGAGAGACCCAGTACTTC. Its protein product is CSVEEGVGLANGETQYF. The chain carries TRBV29-1 and TRBJ2-5, with D perhaps TRBD2 (6 bases). The V gene lost 0 bases and the J gene lost 4 bases, with 21 bases spanning the gap. Germline V gene lookup returns CDR1 SQVTM and CDR2 ANQGSEA. The CDR3 runs 17 residues.

This clonotype was detected many times. The chain combines TRBV7-2 with TRBJ1-1, with D possibly being TRBD1 (6 bases). V was pared by 3 bases and J by 1 base, with 9 bases between. The germline V gene encodes CDR1 SGHTA and CDR2 FQGNSA. CDR3 length: 14 residues. The CDR3 loop reads CASSFGGENTEAFF. DNA for the CDR3: TGTGCCAGCAGCTTCGGGGGCGAGAACACTGAAGCTTTCTTT.

This chain uses TRBV5-1 with TRBJ2-5; 12 bases fit TRBD2. Per germline, CDR1 SGHRS and CDR2 YFSETQ. Losses at the gene ends were 4 bases for V and 4 bases for J; bases not matched to a gene: 14. The CDR3 spans 18 residues. The CDR3 bases are TGCGCCAGCAGCCGGACCCCGGTACTAGCGGGGGGTCGAGAGACCCAGTACTTC. The encoded protein is CASSRTPVLAGGRETQYF.

This clonotype was seen many times. The rearrangement links TRBV4-3 to TRBJ2-5, with 10 bases aligning to TRBD2. Looked up from germline, CDR1 is LGHNA and CDR2 is YSLEER. The CDR3 covers 16 residues. V lost 0 bases to trimming and J lost 5 bases; unmatched junction nucleotides: 6. Here the CDR3 reads CASSQDPSGGWETQYF. CDR3 nucleotide sequence: TGCGCCAGCAGCCAAGATCCTAGCGGGGGATGGGAGACCCAGTACTTC.

This clonotype was detected ten times or more. This sequence joins TRBV7-9 and TRBJ1-2; D unresolved. Between the trimmed V and J ends, which lost 3 bases and 4 bases, there was a span of 18 bases. The V gene's germline CDR1 is SEHNR and CDR2 FQNEAQ (reference sequence). This CDR3 is built from 16 residues. The CDR3, as DNA: TGTGCCAGCAGCTTCTCGGGAGTCATTACGGCCTATGGCTACACCTTC. It codes for CASSFSGVITAYGYTF. The variable domain in full, with the rest retrieved from reference TRBV7-9 and TRBJ1-2, is DTGVSQNPRHKITKRGQNVTFRCDPISEHNRLYWYRQTLGQGPEFLTYFQNEAQLEKSRLLSDRFSAERPKGSFSTLEIQRTEQGDSAMYLCASSFSGVITAYGYTFGSGTRLTVV.

The table lists this clonotype with many counts. The chain joins TRBV5-1 to TRBJ1-2; D gene uncertain. V dropped 4 bases and J dropped 2 bases, with 18 bases sitting between them. Germline CDR1 reads SGHRS; CDR2 reads YFSETQ. The CDR3 is made up of 16 amino acids. As DNA, the CDR3 is TGCGCCAGCAGCCCGCAAAACACTAATTTCAACTATGGCTACACCTTC. Translation gives CASSPQNTNFNYGYTF.

This rearrangement joins TRBV12-3 or TRBV12-4 to TRBJ2-1; D possibly corresponds to TRBD2 (6 bases). The CDR3 extends over 13 amino acids. V gave up 7 bases and J gave up 1 base, with 8 bases separating them. The CDR3 DNA is TGTGCCAGCAATCGGGGGTCCTACAATGAGCAGTTCTTC. Translated, it gives CASNRGSYNEQFF.

This clonotype has just a few counts. The DNA of the CDR3 is TGTGCCAGCAAGGGGACGCAAAATTCACCCCTCCACTTT. Encoded protein: CASKGTQNSPLHF. The rearrangement links TRBV6-5 to TRBJ1-6; possibly TRBD1 for D (5 bases). The CDR3 length is 13 residues. Trimming stripped 7 bases from V and 7 bases from J, with 11 bases between. Germline lookup yields CDR1 MNHEY and CDR2 SVGAGI.

This clonotype was picked up a small number of times. The CDR3 DNA reads TGCGCCAGCAGCTTGGACGGACAGGGCGTTGAGACCCAGTACTTC. Protein product: CASSLDGQGVETQYF. V is TRBV5-1 and J is TRBJ2-5, with TRBD1 identical over 8 bases. Germline CDR1 reads SGHRS; CDR2 reads YFSETQ. Trimming removed 0 bases from V and 5 bases from J; junction bases left unmatched: 6. This CDR3 has 15 residues.

This clonotype was picked up a small number of times. The chain joins TRBV6-1 to TRBJ1-2; 9 nucleotides line up with TRBD1. The CDR3 totals 14 residues. Losses at the gene ends were 6 bases for V and 5 bases for J; bases not matched to a gene: 7. The germline V gene has CDR1 MNHNS and CDR2 SASEGT. Here the CDR3 reads CASRLGQGVYGYTF. The CDR3 bases are TGTGCCAGCAGACTGGGACAGGGTGTATATGGCTACACCTTC.

The J gene is TRBJ1-5, the V gene TRBV19, with D possibly being TRBD1 (6 bases). V was pared by 4 bases and J by 5 bases, with 18 bases between. This CDR3 spans 16 amino acids. Germline loops: CDR1 LNHDA, CDR2 SQIVND (reference sequence). CDR3 coding DNA: TGTGCCAGTAGTACCGGGTACGGGGGCTGGGATCAGCCCCAGCATTTT. It codes for CASSTGYGGWDQPQHF.

The sample holds many counts of this clonotype. The chain couples TRBV15 to TRBJ1-3, with D maybe TRBD1 (6 bases). Trimming took off 4 bases at V and 0 bases at J, with 19 bases between the two ends. The length of the CDR3 is 18 residues. The germline gives CDR1 LNHNV, CDR2 YYDKDF (reference sequence). CDR3 coding DNA: TGTGCCACCAGCAATAACCCCAGGACAGTTCGCTCTGGAAACACCATATATTTT. Its translation is CATSNNPRTVRSGNTIYF. The full variable domain, with the rest looked up from reference TRBV15 and TRBJ1-3, is DAMVIQNPRYQVTQFGKPVTLSCSQTLNHNVMYWYQQKSSQAPKLLFHYYDKDFNNEADTPDNFQSRRPNTSFCFLDIRSPGLGDTAMYLCATSNNPRTVRSGNTIYFGEGSWLTVV.

V and J are TRBV4-1 and TRBJ1-5, with a weak D call TRBD1 (5 bases). The CDR3 has 16 residues. The V gene lost 0 bases and the J gene lost 4 bases, with 13 bases spanning the gap. CDR1 and CDR2 (germline): MGHRA, YSYEKL. CDR3 sequence: CASSQEYGGANQPQHF. The DNA of the CDR3 is TGCGCCAGCAGCCAAGAATACGGGGGAGCGAATCAGCCCCAGCATTTT.

Worth noting for this clonotype: A read error may produce the germline difference seen at one junction end. J is TRBJ2-2 and V is TRBV3-1; 13 nucleotides match TRBD2. In germline, CDR1 is LGHDT, CDR2 YNNKEL (reference sequence). The CDR3 length is 16 residues. DNA for the CDR3: TGTGCCAGCAGCCCGACTAGCGGGAGGACTACCGCGGAGCTGTTTTTT. Translation: CASSPTSGRTTAELFF.

This clonotype has only a few counts. The chain links TRBV6-1 to TRBJ2-5; D unclear. From germline, CDR1 is MNHNS and CDR2 SASEGT. The V gene lost 4 bases and the J gene lost 4 bases, with 13 bases spanning the gap. This CDR3 region has 14 residues. CDR3 coding DNA: TGTGCCAGCAGTGCGTTGTTTATCCGAGAGACCCAGTACTTC. This sequence encodes CASSALFIRETQYF.